This entry lists 11 T cell receptor beta chains sequenced from one sample in a study of blood T cell repertoires in COVID-19. The repertoire was sequenced with immunoSEQ multiplex PCR; TCRdb's copy has only in-frame clones and lacks some. Among around 250,000 clones listed, roughly 90% were seen once. Source material: peripheral blood. The receptors were gathered from a man in his thirties or forties who had recovered from COVID-19.

V usage is TRBV5-1 and J usage is TRBJ1-2; weak D call: TRBD1 (6 bases). V was pared by 4 bases and J by 1 base, with 17 bases between. CDR1 is SGHRS and CDR2 is YFSETQ in the germline V gene. The CDR3 is 16 residues long. The CDR3 loop reads CASSAQTGSGNYGYTF. CDR3 nucleotides: TGCGCCAGCAGCGCACAAACAGGGTCCGGTAACTATGGCTACACCTTC. Based on the CDR3 plus reference TRBV5-1 and TRBJ1-2, the full variable domain is KAGVTQTPRYLIKTRGQQVTLSCSPISGHRSVSWYQQTPGQGLQFLFEYFSETQRNKGNFPGRFSGRQFSNSRSEMNVSTLELGDSALYLCASSAQTGSGNYGYTFGSGTRLTVV.

This clone has more than one count but fewer than ten. The V call is TRBV9, the J call TRBJ2-3, with 11 bases aligning to TRBD2. Germline CDR1 and CDR2: SGDLS and YYNGEE. This CDR3 is 15 amino acids long. V trimming: 1 base; J trimming: 5 bases; junction bases outside the gene matches: 3. CDR3 sequence reads: CASSVLAGGLDTQYF. CDR3 coding DNA: TGTGCCAGCAGCGTACTAGCGGGGGGATTAGATACGCAGTATTTT.

The V gene is TRBV10-2, the J gene TRBJ2-3, with D possibly matching TRBD2 (5 bases). The ends were cut back, 4 bases at V and 2 bases at J, with 10 bases in the middle. CDR3 length equals 14 residues. Germline CDR1 is WSHSY and CDR2 is SAAADI. The CDR3 sequence is CASSAWTLTDTQYF. CDR3 nucleotides: TGCGCCAGCAGTGCATGGACTCTCACAGATACGCAGTATTTT.

The V call is TRBV19, the J call TRBJ1-1, with D possibly matching TRBD1 (5 bases). Germline values: CDR1 LNHDA, CDR2 SQIVND (reference sequence). The CDR3 sequence is 13 residues long. The V end lost 1 base, the J end lost 7 bases, and 10 bases lay between the germline ends. CDR3 nucleotide sequence: TGTGCCAGTAGTATAGCCGTTAGGGGTGAAGCTTTCTTT. This encodes CASSIAVRGEAFF.

This chain connects TRBV7-2 to TRBJ1-2, with TRBD1 as a possible D gene (6 bases). The CDR3 consists of 14 residues. Trimming removed 6 bases from V and 1 base from J, with 12 bases in between. Germline CDR1 SGHTA, CDR2 FQGNSA. The CDR3 reads CASSLPDSNYGYTF. Written as DNA, the CDR3 is TGTGCCAGCAGTCTTCCGGACAGTAACTATGGCTACACCTTC. The full variable domain, rest sourced from reference TRBV7-2 and TRBJ1-2, is GAGVSQSPSNKVTEKGKDVELRCDPISGHTALYWYRQSLGQGLEFLIYFQGNSAPDKSGLPSDRFSAERTGGSVSTLTIQRTQQEDSAVYLCASSLPDSNYGYTFGSGTRLTVV.

The CDR3 reads CASSFGRSLEAFF. The CDR3 region has the DNA TGTGCCAGCAGTTTTGGCAGGTCCCTAGAAGCTTTCTTT. The rearrangement uses TRBV27 and TRBJ1-1; D remains ambiguous. CDR3 size: 13 residues. The V gene lost 3 bases and the J gene lost 8 bases, with 13 bases spanning the gap. Germline assignment: CDR1 MNHEY and CDR2 SMNVEV (reference sequence).

J is TRBJ1-2 and V is TRBV7-6; TRBD1 might be the D (6 bases). Germline assignment: CDR1 SGHVS and CDR2 FNYEAQ. The V and J ends lost 3 bases and 3 bases respectively, with 23 bases between them. The CDR3 loop spans 18 amino acids. The CDR3 DNA follows: TGTGCCAGCAGCTTCATAGCGGGTTCAAGGGGGGTATACTATGGCTACACCTTC. It codes for CASSFIAGSRGVYYGYTF.

Here the CDR3 reads CASSFRGPRASGDNEQFF. In nucleotides, the CDR3 is TGCGCCAGCAGCTTTAGGGGCCCAAGGGCTAGCGGGGACAATGAGCAGTTCTTC. The chain carries TRBV5-1 and TRBJ2-1, with 9 bases fitting TRBD2. CDR3 length: 18 amino acids. J was trimmed by 5 bases and V by 2 bases; bases with no gene match: 14. Germline CDR1 reads SGHRS; CDR2 reads YFSETQ.

The rearrangement links TRBV5-6 to TRBJ1-1; weak D call: TRBD1 (6 bases). The CDR3 contains 14 residues. V was cut by 4 bases and J by 2 bases, with 12 bases left in between. Germline V lookup: CDR1 SGHDT, CDR2 YYEEEE. This chain's CDR3 is CASSRQGLNTEAFF. For the CDR3, the DNA is TGTGCCAGCAGCAGGCAGGGGCTTAACACTGAAGCTTTCTTT.

This clone was found a few times. J is TRBJ1-6 and V is TRBV6-1; D ambiguous. V dropped 2 bases and J dropped 10 bases, with 15 bases sitting between them. CDR3 size: 15 residues. Germline loops: CDR1 MNHNS, CDR2 SASEGT. This CDR3 reads CASSEIRPGSSPLHF. In DNA form, the CDR3 reads TGTGCCAGCAGTGAAATCCGCCCGGGGAGCTCACCCCTCCACTTT.

The chain has TRBV5-3 and TRBJ2-5; D ambiguous. TRBV5-3 is noted as an ORF with a role that remains uncertain. V lost 0 bases to trimming and J lost 13 bases, with 7 bases between them. This CDR3 is 10 amino acids long. The chain's CDR3 is CARSLAPRYF. The CDR3 nucleotides read TGTGCCAGAAGCTTGGCCCCTCGGTACTTC.